Listed below are T cell receptor beta chains from one sample, sequenced in a study of OX40 agonist ivuxolimab in advanced cancers. Profiling relied on immunoSEQ multiplex PCR, and the TCRdb table lists in-frame clones only, not all of them. The sample carries 76,000 or so clones, nearly 95% recorded once. The source material was CD4+ or CD8+ T cells sorted from blood, sampled in a trial of the OX40 agonist ivuxolimab. These receptor sequences come from an adult with an advanced solid tumor such as melanoma, head and neck, liver or kidney cancer. Both conserved end residues are part of each CDR3. Fields, in order: J gene, V gene, CDR3 protein.

j_call: TRBJ1-3
v_call: TRBV5-4
cdr3_aa: CASSLEGYAGNTIYF

j_call: TRBJ2-7
v_call: TRBV4-3
cdr3_aa: CASSQEAGYEQYF

j_call: TRBJ2-5
v_call: TRBV6-5
cdr3_aa: CASSLSHEETQYF

j_call: TRBJ2-3
v_call: TRBV19
cdr3_aa: CASSMWGQVSTDTQYF

j_call: TRBJ1-4
v_call: TRBV13
cdr3_aa: CASSRGMGEKLFF

j_call: TRBJ1-5
v_call: TRBV30
cdr3_aa: CASSGGSNQPQHF

j_call: TRBJ1-4
v_call: TRBV19
cdr3_aa: CASSIYGGTNEKLFF

j_call: TRBJ1-2
v_call: TRBV6-5
cdr3_aa: CASSYSQVVDYTF

j_call: TRBJ1-1
v_call: TRBV4-2
cdr3_aa: CASSGTGRLTEAFF

j_call: TRBJ2-3
v_call: TRBV7-2
cdr3_aa: CASSPRLDTQYF

j_call: TRBJ2-7
v_call: TRBV27
cdr3_aa: CASSLSATREQYF

j_call: TRBJ2-7
v_call: TRBV19
cdr3_aa: CASGQGGTYEQYF

j_call: TRBJ2-5
v_call: TRBV19
cdr3_aa: CASSIGVSGRSQETQYF

j_call: TRBJ2-7
v_call: TRBV12-1
cdr3_aa: CARKREGQYEQYF

j_call: TRBJ1-2
v_call: TRBV9
cdr3_aa: CASSRSQGSDYGYTF

j_call: TRBJ1-2
v_call: TRBV27
cdr3_aa: CASSLNSNYGYTF

j_call: TRBJ1-2
v_call: TRBV25-1
cdr3_aa: CASSKRMDNYGYTF

j_call: TRBJ2-1
v_call: TRBV27
cdr3_aa: CASSLSYGGANEQFF

j_call: TRBJ1-2
v_call: TRBV6-5
cdr3_aa: CASSSYRDARSYGYTF

j_call: TRBJ2-3
v_call: TRBV30
cdr3_aa: CAYSSGGRTDTQYF

j_call: TRBJ1-4
v_call: TRBV7-9
cdr3_aa: CASSPPRGAPTNEKLFF

j_call: TRBJ1-5
v_call: TRBV5-3
cdr3_aa: CARRETGTGGSQPQHF

j_call: TRBJ2-2
v_call: TRBV2
cdr3_aa: CASSDWDSSNTGELFF

j_call: TRBJ2-3
v_call: TRBV6-1
cdr3_aa: CASSRPGTGSDTQYF

j_call: TRBJ1-5
v_call: TRBV4-1
cdr3_aa: CASSRHRNQPQHF

j_call: TRBJ2-3
v_call: TRBV7-6
cdr3_aa: CASSLRGGLRRTDTQYF

j_call: TRBJ2-7
v_call: TRBV13
cdr3_aa: CASSLGGLTGFSYEQYF

j_call: TRBJ1-2
v_call: TRBV2
cdr3_aa: CASSEDGNYGYTF

j_call: TRBJ2-7
v_call: TRBV7-2
cdr3_aa: CASSLGTYYEQYF

j_call: TRBJ2-1
v_call: TRBV5-8
cdr3_aa: CASRPGTNEQFF

j_call: TRBJ2-7
v_call: TRBV4-2
cdr3_aa: CASSPSGGGYEQYF

j_call: TRBJ2-7
v_call: TRBV6-6
cdr3_aa: CASVTSSGTYEQYF

j_call: TRBJ2-4
v_call: TRBV11-2
cdr3_aa: CASSLGRGLITAKNIQYF

j_call: TRBJ1-3
v_call: TRBV6-6
cdr3_aa: CASSYSNRGSGNTIYF

j_call: TRBJ2-4
v_call: TRBV6-1
cdr3_aa: CASSGTGSLAKNIQYF

j_call: TRBJ2-1
v_call: TRBV27
cdr3_aa: CASSLARASYNEQFF

j_call: TRBJ2-7
v_call: TRBV5-5
cdr3_aa: CASEGLGEQYF

j_call: TRBJ1-3
v_call: TRBV27
cdr3_aa: CASSGGGAIYF

j_call: TRBJ1-2
v_call: TRBV13
cdr3_aa: CASSPEAQGWGYTF

j_call: TRBJ2-7
v_call: TRBV11-2
cdr3_aa: CASGYEQYF

j_call: TRBJ1-5
v_call: TRBV15
cdr3_aa: CATQHTGEGSQPQHF

j_call: TRBJ2-7
v_call: TRBV7-2
cdr3_aa: CASSLEYEYEQYF

j_call: TRBJ2-2
v_call: TRBV9
cdr3_aa: CASSFRTSGRAGTGELFF

j_call: TRBJ1-1
v_call: TRBV6-5
cdr3_aa: CASSYGGNTEAFF

j_call: TRBJ2-2
v_call: TRBV27
cdr3_aa: CASSYKGGNTGELFF